These T cell receptor delta chains were read from a single sample in a study of Vδ1+ human thymocytes. TCRdb re-called the multiplex PCR reads through CATT. In the table there are about 50,000 delta-chain clones, around 16% of which are singletons. Sequencing was performed on Vdelta1+ gamma-delta thymocytes from the thymus. These receptors originate from a girl in the first two years of life who had congenital heart surgery. Each CDR3 is given with its conserved first and last residue. The D gene is left open where the match is weak. Where a row states a size, it is once, few, many or the class of an expanded clone; other rows omit it.

clone size | D gene | J gene | V gene | CDR3 protein | CDR3 DNA
few | TRDD3 | TRDJ1 | TRDV2 | CACDTGLLGDTIGLKLIF | TGTGCCTGTGACACCGGATTACTGGGGGATACGATCGGGCTCAAACTCATCTTT
. | TRDD3 | TRDJ1 | TRDV1 | CALGELLTTGGLYTDKLIF | TGTGCTCTTGGGGAACTACTGACTACTGGGGGACTGTACACCGATAAACTCATCTTT
few | . | TRDJ1 | TRAV29/DV5 | CSVLLCSKRILTVRLLWGIRGKLIF | .
few | . | TRDJ1 | TRDV1 | CALGSSPTSTAKLIF | TGTGCTCTTGGGAGTTCTCCTACGAGTACAGCTAAACTCATCTTT
few | . | TRDJ1 | TRDV1 | CALGEHSWGTDKLIF | TGTGCTCTTGGGGAACATAGTTGGGGGACCGATAAACTCATCTTT
few | . | TRDJ1 | TRDV1 | CALGGLWPYEGPNTDKLIF | TGTGCTCTTGGGGGCCTCTGGCCCTACGAGGGGCCAAACACCGATAAACTCATCTTT
. | TRDD3 | TRDJ1 | TRDV1 | CALGAGDWGMSRDKLIF | TGTGCTCTTGGGGCGGGGGACTGGGGGATGAGCCGCGATAAACTCATCTTT
many | TRDD3 | TRDJ1 | TRDV2 | CACDITGGCRYTDKLIF | TGTGCCTGTGACATTACTGGGGGATGCCGATACACCGATAAACTCATCTTT
few | TRDD3 | TRDJ1 | TRDV1 | CALGERRPLGEHELIF | TGTGCTCTTGGGGAACGAAGGCCTTTGGGGGAGCATGAACTCATCTTT
few | TRDD3 | TRDJ1 | TRDV1 | CALGEIRSGDTGGKLIF | TGTGCTCTTGGGGAGATTAGGTCGGGGGATACGGGAGGTAAACTCATCTTT
. | . | TRDJ1 | TRDV1 | CALGELRTTVLPFLSYTDKLIF | TGTGCTCTTGGGGAACTTAGAACGACCGTACTGCCATTCCTGTCGTACACCGATAAACTCATCTTT